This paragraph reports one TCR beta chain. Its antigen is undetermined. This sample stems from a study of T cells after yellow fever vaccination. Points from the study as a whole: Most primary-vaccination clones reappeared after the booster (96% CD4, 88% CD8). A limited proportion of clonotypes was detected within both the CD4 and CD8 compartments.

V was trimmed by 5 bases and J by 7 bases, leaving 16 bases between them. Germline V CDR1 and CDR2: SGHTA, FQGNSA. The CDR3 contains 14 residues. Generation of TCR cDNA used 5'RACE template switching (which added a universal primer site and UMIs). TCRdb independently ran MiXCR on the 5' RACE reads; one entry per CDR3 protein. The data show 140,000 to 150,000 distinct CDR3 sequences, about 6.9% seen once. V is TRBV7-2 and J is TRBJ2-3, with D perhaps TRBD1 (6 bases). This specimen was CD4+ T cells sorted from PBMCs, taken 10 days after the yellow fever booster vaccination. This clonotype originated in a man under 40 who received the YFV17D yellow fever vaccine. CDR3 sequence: CASSPRQAHHTQYF. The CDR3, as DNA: TGTGCCAGCAGCCCACGACAGGCCCACCATACGCAGTATTTT.